What follows describes a single T cell receptor (beta chain). The CDR3 is 15 amino acids. With 1 base removed from V and 7 bases from J, the gap between germline ends came to 16 bases. CDR1 is SEHNR, CDR2 FQNEAQ, per germline (reference sequence). The table came from immunoSEQ multiplex PCR; TCRdb's copy has only in-frame clones and leaves some out. The table shows some 76,000 clones, with 90% occurring only once. The data were obtained in a study of identifying expanded T cells in peripheral blood. This receptor was identified in a person between 18 and 75 years old in good health. The chain links TRBV7-9 to TRBJ1-1; the D gene is possibly TRBD1 (5 bases). The sample was blood. The CDR3 is CASSLGGPRSGEAFF. The CDR3 nucleotides are TGTGCCAGCAGCTTAGGGGGACCTCGGTCCGGTGAAGCTTTCTTT.